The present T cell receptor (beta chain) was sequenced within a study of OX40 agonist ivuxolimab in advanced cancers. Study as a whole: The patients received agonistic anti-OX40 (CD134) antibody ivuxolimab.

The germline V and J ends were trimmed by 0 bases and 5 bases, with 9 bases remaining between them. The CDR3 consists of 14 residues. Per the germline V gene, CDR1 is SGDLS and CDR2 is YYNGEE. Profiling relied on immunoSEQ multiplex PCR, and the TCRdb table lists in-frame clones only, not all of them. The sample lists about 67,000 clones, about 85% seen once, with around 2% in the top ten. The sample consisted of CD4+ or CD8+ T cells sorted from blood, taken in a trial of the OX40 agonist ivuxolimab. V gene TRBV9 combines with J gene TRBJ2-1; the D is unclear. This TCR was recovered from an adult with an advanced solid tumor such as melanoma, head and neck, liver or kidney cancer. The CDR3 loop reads CASSVEVRNNEQFF. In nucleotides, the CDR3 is TGTGCCAGCAGCGTAGAAGTCAGGAACAATGAGCAGTTCTTC.